This T cell receptor beta chain was observed in a study of CD8 T cells in ankylosing spondylitis. CDR3 size: 14 residues. V lost 2 bases, J lost 4 bases, and 5 bases stayed unmatched. General observations from the study: What seemed typical of ankylosing spondylitis blood was a TCR beta motif built from eight highly homologous variants. Prior literature has documented some motif variants in synovial fluid and blood from reactive arthritis.

Libraries for TCR beta were made by quantitative 5'-RACE with molecular barcodes. TCRdb ran MiXCR on the 5' RACE reads and lists one entry per CDR3 protein. The data contain a few hundred thousand distinct CDR3 sequences, approximately 20% of them singletons. The table lists this clonotype with a few counts. The antigen is unknown. The J gene is TRBJ2-7, the V gene TRBV12-3 or TRBV12-4, with 7 bases matching TRBD1. This sequence originates from a male donor with ankylosing spondylitis or in good health (not recorded which). The sequenced sample consisted of blood, either unsorted or a sorted T cell fraction (not recorded which). The chain's CDR3 is CASSLLGQSYEQYF. Here the CDR3 DNA reads TGTGCCAGCAGTTTATTGGGACAGAGTTACGAGCAGTACTTC.